This T cell receptor beta chain was captured by sequencing in a study of T cells in Graves' hyperthyroidism and ophthalmopathy. Researchers took RNA transcripts and amplified the TCR beta CDR3 regions from them. The primer set for the first-round RT-PCR of the TCR CDR3 was HTBI. TCRdb used MiXCR to reprocess the multiplex PCR reads, holding one entry per CDR3 protein. Seen here are hundreds of thousands of distinct CDR3 sequences, roughly 19% observed once, and the top ten hold around 3.6%. CDR1 and CDR2 from the germline V gene are MNHEY and SVGAGI. This CDR3 contains 15 residues. V gave up 5 bases and J gave up 5 bases, with 16 bases separating them. Stable Graves' hyperthyroidism denoted no ophthalmopathy progression over 18 months. It was uncontrolled infection, other autoimmune disease, pregnancy or lactation that excluded patients.

The clonotype originates from a woman younger than 35 with Graves' hyperthyroidism. Sequencing was done on a sample of blood. The chain combines TRBV6-5 with TRBJ1-3; tentatively, D is TRBD1 (5 bases). The CDR3 reads CASSNLGGRRNTIYF. CDR3 in DNA: TGTGCCAGCAGTAACTTGGGGGGGAGGCGAAACACCATATATTTT.